This is a list of T cell receptor beta chains from one sample in a study of blood T cell repertoires in COVID-19. Produced via immunoSEQ multiplex PCR; TCRdb's table is partial and in-frame only. The sample holds tens of thousands of clones, 75% to 85% seen once. The sequenced sample was peripheral blood. Receptors were obtained from a man aged 80 or over with acute or convalescent COVID-19. The CDR3 runs from the conserved cysteine through the conserved F or W.

j_gene,v_gene,CDR3aa
TRBJ2-3,TRBV6-2/TRBV6-3,CASSYSPPGQLAGGQDTQYF
TRBJ2-3,TRBV7-6,CASSSGGTGTDTQYF
TRBJ2-1,TRBV7-9,CASSLQGDSYNEQFF
TRBJ1-2,TRBV10-3,CAISDWTGDYGYTF
TRBJ2-5,TRBV7-3,CASSYSAGLQETQYF
TRBJ1-3,TRBV9,CASSVDRRSGNTIYF
TRBJ1-1,TRBV4-3,CASSQSVLPGQPNTEAFF
TRBJ1-6,TRBV5-4,CASSWDRDNSPLHF
TRBJ2-5,TRBV7-9,CASSVSGQGGETQYF
TRBJ1-2,TRBV6-2/TRBV6-3,CASSVLTGAEDYGYTF
TRBJ2-7,TRBV9,CASSRAGTTPSYEQYF
TRBJ1-6,TRBV6-5,CASSYGGGPNSPLHF
TRBJ1-5,TRBV18,CASSPSGGADQPQHF
TRBJ1-5,TRBV13,CASSLGGGSNQPQHF
TRBJ2-2,TRBV7-9,CASSLESAGGHGELFF
TRBJ1-2,TRBV18,CASSPGRDTYGYTF
TRBJ2-1,TRBV5-1,CASRLAGEPAGEQFF
TRBJ1-1,TRBV28,CASNPQRYRTEAFF
TRBJ1-4,TRBV7-9,CASWADRGLGTNEKLFF
TRBJ1-6,TRBV27,CASSLPGGGISPLHF
TRBJ2-1,TRBV29-1,CSVDLMKGEHNEQFF
TRBJ1-1,TRBV11-3,CASSFGRGDTEAFF
TRBJ2-5,TRBV7-8,CASSLQTSGGMETQYF
TRBJ2-1,TRBV4-3,CASSQLTSLAGGLSSYNEQFF
TRBJ2-3,TRBV7-2,CASSSQGNAADTQYF
TRBJ1-2,TRBV5-8,CASSLTGYDYGYTF
TRBJ1-4,TRBV29-1,CSVALNEKLFF
TRBJ2-5,TRBV27,CASSPWTSGRGKTQYF
TRBJ2-3,TRBV24-1,CATSDLPRGTDTQYF
TRBJ2-3,TRBV5-1,CASGLGTVSTDTQYF
TRBJ1-3,TRBV7-9,CASSADRAFGNTIYF
TRBJ2-3,TRBV28,CASLGGTNTDTQYF
TRBJ2-3,TRBV20-1,CSGTDTDTQYF
TRBJ2-5,TRBV7-6,CASAGTGLLQETQYF
TRBJ1-3,TRBV5-6,CASSRPGVSGNTIYF
TRBJ2-7,TRBV2,CASSGQYGSYEQYF
TRBJ1-6,TRBV4-3,CASSRDRDRVNSPLHF
TRBJ1-3,TRBV24-1,CATGGHLDSGNTIYF
TRBJ2-5,TRBV18,CASSASLGGTTGEETQYF
TRBJ2-2,TRBV6-4,CASSPEGTANTGELFF
TRBJ2-1,TRBV19,CASSISPSGGSYNEQFF
TRBJ1-3,TRBV4-3,CASSQEFLSRYSGNTIYF
TRBJ2-1,TRBV5-1,CASSLSIGKTEQFF
TRBJ1-1,TRBV7-8,CASSTQGATEAFF
TRBJ1-1,TRBV18,CASSRSTGDTEAFF
TRBJ2-4,TRBV11-2,CASSSQTGVAKNIQYF
TRBJ2-5,TRBV6-5,CASRQGGETQYF
TRBJ2-2,TRBV9,CASSPANTGELFF
TRBJ2-3,TRBV11-3,CASSHSGGAKDTQYF
TRBJ1-2,TRBV9,CASNKIERGYSYGYTF
TRBJ1-4,TRBV6-2/TRBV6-3,CASSPAGGANEKLFF
TRBJ2-4,TRBV19,CASSMGTIIQYF
TRBJ1-4,TRBV5-4,CASSSRLGTNEKLFF
TRBJ1-2,TRBV12-5,CASGGDRGQNGYTF
TRBJ2-7,TRBV7-9,CASSSRGRDEQYF
TRBJ2-3,TRBV7-3,CASSYTGHKDTQYF
TRBJ2-2,TRBV12-3/TRBV12-4,CASNEHTGELFF